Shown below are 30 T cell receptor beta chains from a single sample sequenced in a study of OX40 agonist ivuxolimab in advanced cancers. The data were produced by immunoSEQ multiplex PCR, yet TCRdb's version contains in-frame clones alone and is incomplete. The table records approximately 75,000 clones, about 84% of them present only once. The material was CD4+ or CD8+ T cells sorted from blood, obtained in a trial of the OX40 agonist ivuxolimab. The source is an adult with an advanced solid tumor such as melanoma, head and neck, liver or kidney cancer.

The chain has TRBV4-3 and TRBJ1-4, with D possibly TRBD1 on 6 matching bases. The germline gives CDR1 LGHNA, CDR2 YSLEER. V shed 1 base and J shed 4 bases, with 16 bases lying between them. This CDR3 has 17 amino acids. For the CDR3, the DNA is TGCGCCAGCAGCCAAGGCGCGGTACAGGGCCTTAATGAAAAACTGTTTTTT. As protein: CASSQGAVQGLNEKLFF.

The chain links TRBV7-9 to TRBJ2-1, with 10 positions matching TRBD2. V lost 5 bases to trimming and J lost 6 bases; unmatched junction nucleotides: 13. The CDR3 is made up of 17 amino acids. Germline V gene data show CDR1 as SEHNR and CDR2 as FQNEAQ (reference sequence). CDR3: CASSALAGERNTNEQFF. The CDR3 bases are TGTGCCAGCAGCGCTCTAGCGGGAGAAAGGAACACCAATGAGCAGTTCTTC.

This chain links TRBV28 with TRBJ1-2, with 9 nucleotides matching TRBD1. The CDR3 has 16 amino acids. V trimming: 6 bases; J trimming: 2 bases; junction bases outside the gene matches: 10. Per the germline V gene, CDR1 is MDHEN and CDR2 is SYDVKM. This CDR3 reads CASRLGGGQGNYGYTF. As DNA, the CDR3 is TGTGCCAGCAGACTAGGGGGGGGACAGGGAAACTATGGCTACACCTTC.

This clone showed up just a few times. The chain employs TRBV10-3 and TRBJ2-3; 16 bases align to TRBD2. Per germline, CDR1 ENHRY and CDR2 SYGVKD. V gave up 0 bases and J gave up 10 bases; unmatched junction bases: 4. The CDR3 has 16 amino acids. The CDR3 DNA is TGTGCCATCAGTGAGTCCGGGACTAGCGGGAGGGAGGCGCAGTATTTT. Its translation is CAISESGTSGREAQYF.

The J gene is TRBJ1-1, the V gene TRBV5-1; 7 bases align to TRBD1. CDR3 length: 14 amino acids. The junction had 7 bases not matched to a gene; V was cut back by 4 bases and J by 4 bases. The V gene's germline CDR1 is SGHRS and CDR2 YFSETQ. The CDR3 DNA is TGCGCCAGCAGCCCGACAGGGCGGAGCACTGAAGCTTTCTTT. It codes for CASSPTGRSTEAFF.

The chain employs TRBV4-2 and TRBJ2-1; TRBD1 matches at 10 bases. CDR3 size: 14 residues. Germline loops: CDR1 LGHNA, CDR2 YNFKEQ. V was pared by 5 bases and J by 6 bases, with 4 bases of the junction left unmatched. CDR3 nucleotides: TGTGCCAGCAGCGGGACAGGGGAGGTCAATGAGCAGTTCTTC. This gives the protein CASSGTGEVNEQFF.

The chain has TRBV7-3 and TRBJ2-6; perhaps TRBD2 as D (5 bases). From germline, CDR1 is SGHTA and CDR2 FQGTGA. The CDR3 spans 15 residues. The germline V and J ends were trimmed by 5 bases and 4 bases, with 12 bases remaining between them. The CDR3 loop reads CASSAEGAGANVLTF. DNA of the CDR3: TGTGCCAGCAGCGCAGAGGGTGCCGGGGCCAACGTCCTGACTTTC.

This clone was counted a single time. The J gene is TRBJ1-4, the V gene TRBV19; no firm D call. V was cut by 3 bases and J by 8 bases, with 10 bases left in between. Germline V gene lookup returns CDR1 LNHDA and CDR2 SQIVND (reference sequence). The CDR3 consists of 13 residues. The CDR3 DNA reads TGTGCCAGTAGTATGGGGTTTGGAGAAAAACTGTTTTTT. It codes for CASSMGFGEKLFF.

CDR3 protein: CASSFGGSPYNEQFF. The DNA for the CDR3 is TGTGCCAGCAGCTTTGGCGGGAGCCCCTACAATGAGCAGTTCTTC. This chain links TRBV5-6 with TRBJ2-1; 7 bases map to TRBD2. The CDR3 contains 15 residues. Germline V gives CDR1 SGHDT, CDR2 YYEEEE. Unmatched junction bases numbered 4, after V lost 2 bases and J lost 2 bases.

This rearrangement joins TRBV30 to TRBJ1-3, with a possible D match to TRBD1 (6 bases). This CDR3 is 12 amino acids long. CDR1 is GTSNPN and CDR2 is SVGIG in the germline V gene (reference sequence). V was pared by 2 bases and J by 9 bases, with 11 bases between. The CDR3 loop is CAWSTGLATIYF. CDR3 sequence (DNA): TGTGCCTGGAGTACAGGGTTAGCCACCATATATTTT.

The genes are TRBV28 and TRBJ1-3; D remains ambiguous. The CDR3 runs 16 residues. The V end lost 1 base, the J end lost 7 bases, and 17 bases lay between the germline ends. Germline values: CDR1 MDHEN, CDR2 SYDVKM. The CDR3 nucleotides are TGTGCCAGCAGTTTATCGAGAGAATTAGAGTGGAACACCATATATTTT. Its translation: CASSLSRELEWNTIYF.

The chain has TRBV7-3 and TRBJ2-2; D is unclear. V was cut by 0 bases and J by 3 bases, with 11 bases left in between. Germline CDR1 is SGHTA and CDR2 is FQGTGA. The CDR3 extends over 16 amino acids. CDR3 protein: CASSLTGRPHTGELFF. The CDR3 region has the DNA TGTGCCAGCAGCTTAACGGGAAGGCCCCACACCGGGGAGCTGTTTTTT.

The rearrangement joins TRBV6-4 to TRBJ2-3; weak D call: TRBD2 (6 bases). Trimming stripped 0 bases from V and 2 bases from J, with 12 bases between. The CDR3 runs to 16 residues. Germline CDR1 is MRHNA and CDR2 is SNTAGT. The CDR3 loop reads CASSDSVSGDTDTQYF. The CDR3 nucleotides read TGTGCCAGCAGTGACTCGGTCTCGGGGGACACAGATACGCAGTATTTT.

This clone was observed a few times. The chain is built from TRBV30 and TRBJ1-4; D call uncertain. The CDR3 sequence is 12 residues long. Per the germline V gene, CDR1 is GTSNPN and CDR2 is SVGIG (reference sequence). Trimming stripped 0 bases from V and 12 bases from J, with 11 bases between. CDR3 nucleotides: TGTGCCTGGAGTGTACTACGGCAAGAACTGTTTTTT. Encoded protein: CAWSVLRQELFF.

CDR3 amino acids: CASSYSGLPTEAFF. For the CDR3, the DNA is TGTGCCAGCAGTTACAGCGGGCTGCCCACTGAAGCTTTCTTT. This chain connects TRBV6-5 to TRBJ1-1; D unresolved. V lost 2 bases and J 4 bases, leaving 11 bases between the germline ends. Germline loops: CDR1 MNHEY, CDR2 SVGAGI. The CDR3 consists of 14 residues.

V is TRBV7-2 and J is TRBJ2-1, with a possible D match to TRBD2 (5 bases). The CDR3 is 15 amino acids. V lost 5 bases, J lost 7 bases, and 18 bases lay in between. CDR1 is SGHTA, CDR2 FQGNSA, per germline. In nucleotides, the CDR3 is TGTGCCAGCAGCCCCCGTACCGGACTCGGGAATGAGCAGTTCTTC. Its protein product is CASSPRTGLGNEQFF.

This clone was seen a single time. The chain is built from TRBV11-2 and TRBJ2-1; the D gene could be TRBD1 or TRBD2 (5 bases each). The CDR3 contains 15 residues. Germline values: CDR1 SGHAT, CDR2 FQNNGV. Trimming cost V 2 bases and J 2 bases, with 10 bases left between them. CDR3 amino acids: CASSLTLGAYNEQFF. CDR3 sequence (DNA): TGTGCCAGCAGCTTAACACTAGGGGCCTACAATGAGCAGTTCTTC. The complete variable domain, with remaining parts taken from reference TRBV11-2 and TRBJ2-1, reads EAGVAQSPRYKIIEKRQSVAFWCNPISGHATLYWYQQILGQGPKLLIQFQNNGVVDDSQLPKDRFSAERLKGVDSTLKIQPAKLEDSAVYLCASSLTLGAYNEQFFGPGTRLTVL.

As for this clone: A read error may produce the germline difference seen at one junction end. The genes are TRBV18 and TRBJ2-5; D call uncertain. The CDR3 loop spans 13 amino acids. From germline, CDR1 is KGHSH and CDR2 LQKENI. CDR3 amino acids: CASSPQPQATQYF. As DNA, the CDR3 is TGTGCCAGCTCACCACAACCTCAAGCGACCCAGTACTTC.

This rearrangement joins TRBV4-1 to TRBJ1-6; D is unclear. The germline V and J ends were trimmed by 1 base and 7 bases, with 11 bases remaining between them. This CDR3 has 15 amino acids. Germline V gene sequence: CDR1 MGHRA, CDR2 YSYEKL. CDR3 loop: CASSQVMSYNSPLHF. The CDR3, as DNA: TGCGCCAGCAGCCAAGTAATGAGTTACAATTCACCCCTCCACTTT.

The CDR3 region is CASSQNGDSYEQYF. DNA for the CDR3: TGCGCCAGCAGCCAAAACGGGGACTCCTACGAGCAGTACTTC. The chain couples TRBV4-3 to TRBJ2-7, with a possible D match to TRBD2 (5 bases). Trimming took off 2 bases at V and 0 bases at J, with 8 bases between the two ends. CDR1 and CDR2 from the germline V gene are LGHNA and YSLEER. This CDR3 is built from 14 residues.

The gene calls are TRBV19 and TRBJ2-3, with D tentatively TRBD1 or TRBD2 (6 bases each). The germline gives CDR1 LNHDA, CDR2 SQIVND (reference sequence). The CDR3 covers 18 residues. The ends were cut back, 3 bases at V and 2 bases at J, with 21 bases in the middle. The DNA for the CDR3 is TGTGCCAGTAGTATCATTTCTCCGGGGGCGATTGACACAGATACGCAGTATTTT. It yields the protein CASSIISPGAIDTDTQYF.

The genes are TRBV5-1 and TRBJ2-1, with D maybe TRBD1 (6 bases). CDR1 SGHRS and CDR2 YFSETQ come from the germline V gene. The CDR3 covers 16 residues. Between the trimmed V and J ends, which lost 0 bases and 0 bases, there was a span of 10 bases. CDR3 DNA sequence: TGCGCCAGCAGCTTGGCGGGACAAAGCTCCTACAATGAGCAGTTCTTC. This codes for CASSLAGQSSYNEQFF.

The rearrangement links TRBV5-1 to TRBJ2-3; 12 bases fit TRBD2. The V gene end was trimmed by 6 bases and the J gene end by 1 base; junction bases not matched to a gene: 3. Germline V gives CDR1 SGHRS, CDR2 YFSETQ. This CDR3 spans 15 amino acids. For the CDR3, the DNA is TGCGCCAGCACACGGACTAGCGGGGGCACAGATACGCAGTATTTT. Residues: CASTRTSGGTDTQYF.

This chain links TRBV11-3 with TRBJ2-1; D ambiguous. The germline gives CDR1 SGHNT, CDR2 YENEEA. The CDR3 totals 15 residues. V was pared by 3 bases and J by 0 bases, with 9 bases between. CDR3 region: CASSFGGSSYNEQFF. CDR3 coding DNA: TGTGCCAGCAGCTTCGGCGGTAGCTCCTACAATGAGCAGTTCTTC.

CDR3 sequence reads: CASSPPGPTRTDTQYF. The CDR3, as DNA: TGTGCCAGTAGTCCGCCGGGGCCTACAAGGACAGATACGCAGTATTTT. The V call is TRBV19, the J call TRBJ2-3; perhaps D is TRBD1 or TRBD2 (5 bases each). The CDR3 has 16 amino acids. In germline, CDR1 is LNHDA, CDR2 SQIVND (reference sequence). Trimming removed 5 bases at V and 3 bases at J, with 18 bases between. The entire variable domain, with the rest obtained from reference TRBV19 and TRBJ2-3, is as follows: DGGITQSPKYLFRKEGQNVTLSCEQNLNHDAMYWYRQDPGQGLRLIYYSQIVNDFQKGDIAEGYSVSREKKESFPLTVTSAQKNPTAFYLCASSPPGPTRTDTQYFGPGTRLTVL.

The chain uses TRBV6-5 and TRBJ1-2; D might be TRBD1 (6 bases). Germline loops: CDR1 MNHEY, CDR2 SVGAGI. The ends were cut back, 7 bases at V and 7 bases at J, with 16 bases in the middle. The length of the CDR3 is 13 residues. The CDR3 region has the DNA TGTGCCAGCACGGGGTTATCAGGGGTTGGCTACACCTTC. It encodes CASTGLSGVGYTF.

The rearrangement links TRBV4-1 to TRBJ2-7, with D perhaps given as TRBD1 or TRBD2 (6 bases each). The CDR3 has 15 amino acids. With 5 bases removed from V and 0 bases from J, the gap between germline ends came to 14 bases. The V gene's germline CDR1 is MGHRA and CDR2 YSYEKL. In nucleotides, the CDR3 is TGCGCCAGCAGCTTAAGCCCGGGGGCCTCCTACGAGCAGTACTTC. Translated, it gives CASSLSPGASYEQYF.

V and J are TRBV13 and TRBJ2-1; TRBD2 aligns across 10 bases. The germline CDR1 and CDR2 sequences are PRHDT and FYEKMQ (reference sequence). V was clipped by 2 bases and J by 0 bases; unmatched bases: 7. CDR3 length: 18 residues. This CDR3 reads CASSLFSGRTPSYNEQFF. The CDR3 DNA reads TGTGCCAGCAGCTTATTTAGCGGGAGGACCCCCTCCTACAATGAGCAGTTCTTC.

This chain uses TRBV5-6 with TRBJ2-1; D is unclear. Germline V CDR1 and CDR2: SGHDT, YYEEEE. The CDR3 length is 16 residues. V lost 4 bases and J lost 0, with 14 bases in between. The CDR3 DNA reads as TGTGCCAGCAGCGCCGGCGGCTTGAGCTCCTACAATGAGCAGTTCTTC. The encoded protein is CASSAGGLSSYNEQFF.

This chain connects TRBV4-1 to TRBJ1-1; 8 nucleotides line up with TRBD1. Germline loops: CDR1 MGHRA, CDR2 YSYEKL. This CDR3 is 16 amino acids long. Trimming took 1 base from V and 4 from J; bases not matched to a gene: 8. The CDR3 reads CASSQGLDRVSTEAFF. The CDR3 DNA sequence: TGCGCCAGCAGCCAAGGTCTGGACAGGGTCTCCACTGAAGCTTTCTTT.